Presented here are 6 T cell receptor beta chains from one specimen sequenced in a study of blood T cell repertoires in COVID-19 (dated by TCRdb to about 2020). Receptor libraries were prepared by the immunoSEQ multiplex PCR assay. TCRdb provides this immuneACCESS table in a form limited to in-frame rearrangements. Some clones are lacking; in checked studies, under half of them reflect an unresolved V gene, and why the rest are absent is not known. This sample comprises 90,000 to 120,000 clones, 91% of them detected only once. The top ten clonotypes cover roughly 5.6% of the sample. Material: peripheral blood. The receptors here all came from a human donor in a cohort sampled during active COVID-19.

On this clone itself: Within the sample, other DNA sequences also encode this same CDR3. The CDR3 region has the DNA TGTGCCAGTAGTATCACAGGCAACACTGAAGCTTTCTTT. Its protein product is CASSITGNTEAFF. The chain couples TRBV19 to TRBJ1-1; weak D call: TRBD1 (5 bases). Trimming pared 3 bases from V and 2 bases from J, leaving 7 bases between. CDR3 length: 13 amino acids. Germline V CDR1 and CDR2: LNHDA, SQIVND (reference sequence).

This chain uses TRBV5-4 with TRBJ1-2; 7 bases are shared with TRBD1. The V gene's germline CDR1 is SGHNT and CDR2 YYREEE (reference sequence). This CDR3 is built from 16 residues. Trimming removed 0 bases from V and 8 bases from J; junction bases left unmatched: 13. Here the CDR3 DNA reads TGTGCCAGCAGCTTGGACGCACTTGACAGGGTCGGGGGCTACACCTTC. Translating gives CASSLDALDRVGGYTF.

The chain joins TRBV7-2 to TRBJ1-4; 8 bases align to TRBD1. The CDR3 sequence is 14 residues long. Germline V gene sequence: CDR1 SGHTA, CDR2 FQGNSA. Trimming cost V 5 bases and J 8 bases; bases outside gene matches: 7. In DNA, the CDR3 is TGTGCCAGCAGCCCCGGACAGGGAGGCGAAAAACTGTTTTTT. As protein: CASSPGQGGEKLFF.

The chain recombines TRBV2 with TRBJ2-5; possibly TRBD1 for D (6 bases). The germline gives CDR1 SNHLY, CDR2 FYNNEI. V lost 7 bases and J 3 bases, leaving 12 bases between the germline ends. There are 13 residues in the CDR3. Here the CDR3 reads CASTLPGEETQYF. The CDR3 DNA reads as TGTGCCAGCACCCTCCCAGGGGAAGAGACCCAGTACTTC.

J is TRBJ1-4 and V is TRBV7-9, with 7 bases lining up with TRBD1. The CDR3 extends over 15 amino acids. The trim removed 5 bases at V and 7 bases at J, leaving 10 bases unmatched. Germline CDR1 is SEHNR and CDR2 is FQNEAQ (reference sequence). The CDR3 coding sequence is TGTGCCAGCAGCGGCTCCAGACAGGGTTTTGAAAAACTGTTTTTT. Its translation is CASSGSRQGFEKLFF.

V is TRBV19 and J is TRBJ1-2; unclear D gene. The CDR3 contains 14 residues. The V end was cut by 7 bases, the J end by 7 bases, with 19 bases between. The germline CDR1 and CDR2 sequences are LNHDA and SQIVND (reference sequence). CDR3 nucleotide sequence: TGTGCCAGTACCAGCGGCGCAGGTTTTAGTGGCTACACCTTC. Amino acids: CASTSGAGFSGYTF. Filled out from reference TRBV19 and TRBJ1-2, the complete variable domain reads DGGITQSPKYLFRKEGQNVTLSCEQNLNHDAMYWYRQDPGQGLRLIYYSQIVNDFQKGDIAEGYSVSREKKESFPLTVTSAQKNPTAFYLCASTSGAGFSGYTFGSGTRLTVV.